A single sample gave rise to the 23 T cell receptor beta chains below, sequenced in a study of OX40 agonist ivuxolimab in advanced cancers. TCRdb's copy holds only in-frame clones and misses some; the assay was immunoSEQ multiplex PCR. The table includes more than 40,000 clones, about 79% detected once. Here the sequenced sample was CD4+ or CD8+ T cells sorted from blood, taken in a trial of the OX40 agonist ivuxolimab. All receptors derive from an adult with an advanced solid tumor such as melanoma, head and neck, liver or kidney cancer.

V gene TRBV5-6 combines with J gene TRBJ2-3; 10 nucleotides align to TRBD2. The CDR3 spans 16 residues. Germline V gives CDR1 SGHDT, CDR2 YYEEEE. V gave up 4 bases and J gave up 1 base; unmatched junction bases: 6. CDR3 bases: TGTGCCAGCAGCCTGAGACTAGCGGGCCGCACAGATACGCAGTATTTT. Protein: CASSLRLAGRTDTQYF.

The chain combines TRBV7-8 with TRBJ1-2; 7 nucleotides match TRBD1. The CDR3 consists of 16 residues. With 4 bases clipped from V and 0 bases from J, the junction kept 8 bases outside the gene matches. The germline gives CDR1 SGHVS, CDR2 FQNEAQ. The CDR3 protein is CASSSETGRTNYGYTF. For the CDR3, the DNA is TGTGCCAGCAGCTCAGAGACAGGGAGAACTAACTATGGCTACACCTTC.

This clone was seen just once. The genes are TRBV7-9 and TRBJ2-3; D ambiguous. Deletions cut 1 base from V and 2 bases from J, with 7 bases between. Germline-derived CDR1 and CDR2 are SEHNR and FQNEAQ (reference sequence). CDR3 length equals 14 residues. The CDR3 sequence is CASSLGGYTDTQYF. The CDR3 nucleotides are TGTGCCAGCAGCTTAGGTGGTTACACAGATACGCAGTATTTT.

The rearrangement joins TRBV5-4 to TRBJ2-5; 7 nucleotides align to TRBD2. Germline CDR1 SGHNT, CDR2 YYREEE (reference sequence). This CDR3 has 13 amino acids. Trimming at V came to 5 bases and at J to 4 bases, leaving 5 bases not matched to a gene. CDR3 coding DNA: TGTGCCAGCAGTCCCGGGGGGTCAGAGACCCAGTACTTC. Protein: CASSPGGSETQYF.

The gene calls are TRBV4-2 and TRBJ2-1; TRBD2 is a possible D gene (6 bases). From germline, CDR1 is LGHNA and CDR2 YNFKEQ. V was shortened by 4 bases and J by 5 bases, with 18 bases between the two germline ends. The CDR3 is made up of 16 amino acids. CDR3 sequence (DNA): TGTGCCAGCAGCCGGGGCGGAGCTAGCGACCACAATGAGCAGTTCTTC. Translating gives CASSRGGASDHNEQFF.

This clone was seen once. J is TRBJ2-5 and V is TRBV6-6; 9 bases are a match to TRBD2. Germline CDR1 is MNHNY and CDR2 is SVGAGI (reference sequence). Germline trimming cut 4 bases from V and 3 bases from J; bases unmatched to any gene: 6. The CDR3 sequence is 15 residues long. The CDR3 is CASSFGPSGEETQYF. The CDR3 DNA follows: TGTGCCAGCAGTTTCGGGCCTAGCGGGGAAGAGACCCAGTACTTC.

V is TRBV4-3 and J is TRBJ2-1; D is unresolved. Trimming removed 0 bases at V and 4 bases at J, with 13 bases between. This CDR3 contains 16 residues. Per germline, CDR1 LGHNA and CDR2 YSLEER. CDR3 DNA sequence: TGCGCCAGCAGCCAAGATCCCAGGAGTTCGTACAATGAGCAGTTCTTC. Amino acids: CASSQDPRSSYNEQFF.

CDR3: CASSQVRGQGNEQYF. CDR3 bases: TGCGCCAGCAGCCAAGTTCGGGGACAGGGGAACGAGCAGTACTTC. The rearrangement joins TRBV4-1 to TRBJ2-7, with 10 bases identical to TRBD1. With 1 base clipped from V and 5 bases from J, the junction kept 5 bases outside the gene matches. Germline assignment: CDR1 MGHRA and CDR2 YSYEKL. The CDR3 runs to 15 residues.

The rearrangement links TRBV6-5 to TRBJ1-5; D remains ambiguous. This CDR3 has 13 residues. V was cut by 4 bases and J by 2 bases, with 6 bases left in between. Germline V gene data show CDR1 as MNHEY and CDR2 as SVGAGI. CDR3 coding DNA: TGTGCCAGCAGTTGGGGTCGCAATCAGCCCCAGCATTTT. Amino acids: CASSWGRNQPQHF.

V and J are TRBV28 and TRBJ1-6; 7 bases are a match to TRBD1. Germline V lookup: CDR1 MDHEN, CDR2 SYDVKM. The CDR3 runs 16 residues. With V trimmed by 4 bases and J by 5 bases, 8 bases remained unmatched. CDR3 DNA sequence: TGTGCCAGCAGTTCGATGGGACAGCTTGATAATTCACCCCTCCACTTT. This codes for CASSSMGQLDNSPLHF. The whole variable domain, filled in from reference TRBV28 and TRBJ1-6, reads DVKVTQSSRYLVKRTGEKVFLECVQDMDHENMFWYRQDPGLGLRLIYFSYDVKMKEKGDIPEGYSVSREKKERFSLILESASTNQTSMYLCASSSMGQLDNSPLHFGNGTRLTVT.

CDR3 loop: CSVEGQGEHGYTF. The CDR3 nucleotides are TGCAGCGTTGAAGGACAGGGGGAGCATGGCTACACCTTC. V usage is TRBV29-1 and J usage is TRBJ1-2; 9 bases fit TRBD1. This CDR3 region has 13 residues. The V gene's germline CDR1 is SQVTM and CDR2 ANQGSEA. V lost 1 base and J lost 6; bases outside the gene matches: 3.

The chain has TRBV6-6 and TRBJ1-5; D gene uncertain. CDR1 is MNHNY and CDR2 is SVGAGI in the germline V gene (reference sequence). This CDR3 comprises 16 residues. V was cut by 3 bases and J by 4 bases, with 16 bases left in between. In DNA form, the CDR3 reads TGTGCCAGCAGTTATCAATTAGAATCGTCAAATCAGCCCCAGCATTTT. Encoded protein: CASSYQLESSNQPQHF.

This chain uses TRBV6-5 with TRBJ2-7; D perhaps matches TRBD1 (7 bases). Germline CDR1 reads MNHEY; CDR2 reads SVGAGI. This CDR3 spans 15 amino acids. V was cut by 5 bases and J by 4 bases, with 18 bases left in between. The CDR3 region is CASSAEGDRNYEQYF. The CDR3 bases are TGTGCCAGCAGTGCGGAGGGGGACAGAAATTACGAGCAGTACTTC.

This clone was counted a few times. The chain couples TRBV10-1 to TRBJ2-7; D call uncertain. The CDR3 length is 11 residues. The V end lost 6 bases, the J end lost 0 bases, and 3 bases lay between the germline ends. From germline, CDR1 is WNHNN and CDR2 SYGVQD (reference sequence). CDR3 sequence reads: CASSYSYEQYF. The CDR3 DNA follows: TGCGCCAGCAGCTACTCCTACGAGCAGTACTTC.

This clone was picked up one time. The chain has TRBV5-1 and TRBJ1-2; a possible D gene is TRBD1 (5 bases). The CDR3 has 14 amino acids. V was clipped by 4 bases and J by 5 bases, with 15 bases between them. Germline V gives CDR1 SGHRS, CDR2 YFSETQ. The CDR3 here is CASSPAGTEYGYTF. DNA for the CDR3: TGCGCCAGCAGCCCAGCGGGGACTGAGTATGGCTACACCTTC.

V usage is TRBV19 and J usage is TRBJ2-1, with 8 bases aligning to TRBD1. V shed 1 base, J shed 6 bases, and the junction held 20 bases outside the gene matches. CDR3 length: 20 amino acids. Germline-derived CDR1 and CDR2 are LNHDA and SQIVND (reference sequence). Written as DNA, the CDR3 is TGTGCCAGTAGTATAGGAGGCAGCTTAACGTTAAGGACAGGGAGCAATGAGCAGTTCTTC. It codes for CASSIGGSLTLRTGSNEQFF. Full variable domain (missing parts from reference TRBV19 and TRBJ2-1): DGGITQSPKYLFRKEGQNVTLSCEQNLNHDAMYWYRQDPGQGLRLIYYSQIVNDFQKGDIAEGYSVSREKKESFPLTVTSAQKNPTAFYLCASSIGGSLTLRTGSNEQFFGPGTRLTVL.

J is TRBJ2-1 and V is TRBV5-6, with 8 bases fitting TRBD2. The V gene's germline CDR1 is SGHDT and CDR2 YYEEEE. The CDR3 loop spans 16 amino acids. V was clipped by 4 bases and J by 8 bases; unmatched bases: 14. The CDR3 reads CASSALGGAVVDEQFF. Written as DNA, the CDR3 is TGTGCCAGCAGCGCCCTCGGGGGGGCCGTTGTAGATGAGCAGTTCTTC.

The chain carries TRBV14 and TRBJ2-5; 7 positions agree with TRBD2. Germline CDR1 and CDR2: SGHDN and FVKESK. The CDR3 runs 13 residues. V was pared by 1 base and J by 11 bases, with 7 bases of the junction left unmatched. The CDR3 reads CASSQAIGREQYF. In DNA, the CDR3 is TGTGCCAGCAGCCAAGCAATAGGGCGGGAGCAGTACTTC.

The chain carries TRBV10-3 and TRBJ2-5; D unresolved. Trimming stripped 3 bases from V and 3 bases from J, with 8 bases between. Per germline, CDR1 ENHRY and CDR2 SYGVKD. This CDR3 has 13 amino acids. The chain's CDR3 is CAISDPGKETQYF. The CDR3 DNA reads TGTGCCATCAGTGACCCTGGAAAAGAGACCCAGTACTTC.

DNA of the CDR3: TGTGCCAGTACCATGGGGTGGGCAGGTCGCAGAGGCTACACCTTC. This encodes CASTMGWAGRRGYTF. The rearrangement joins TRBV19 to TRBJ1-2; no definite D call. The length of the CDR3 is 15 residues. CDR1 and CDR2 (germline): LNHDA, SQIVND (reference sequence). V was shortened by 7 bases and J by 8 bases, with 23 bases between the two germline ends.

The table lists this clone with a count of one. The chain carries TRBV11-3 and TRBJ1-6; D uncertain. The V and J ends lost 3 bases and 9 bases respectively, with 6 bases between them. CDR1 and CDR2 (germline): SGHNT, YENEEA. There are 12 residues in the CDR3. The CDR3 spells CASSLGSSPLHF. In DNA form, the CDR3 reads TGTGCCAGCAGCTTGGGCAGTTCACCCCTCCACTTT.

The rearrangement joins TRBV28 to TRBJ2-1; D ambiguous. The CDR3 has 14 amino acids. Trimming removed 8 bases from V and 14 bases from J, with 25 bases in between. Per the germline V gene, CDR1 is MDHEN and CDR2 is SYDVKM. The CDR3 nucleotides are TGTGCCAGCCTCCAGGCTGGGGATACTGGAGTTGAGTTCTTC. Translation gives CASLQAGDTGVEFF.

The chain employs TRBV5-1 and TRBJ2-7; 7 bases are shared with TRBD1. V shed 5 bases and J 2 bases; nucleotides not matched to a gene: 7. Germline assignment: CDR1 SGHRS and CDR2 YFSETQ. The CDR3 runs to 14 residues. The CDR3 spells CASSIRQGTYEQYF. The CDR3 nucleotides are TGCGCCAGCAGTATTCGACAGGGCACCTACGAGCAGTACTTC.